This TCR beta chain was recorded in a study of blood T cell repertoires in COVID-19 (dated by TCRdb to the early 2020s). Broadly, across the study: The collaborator samples originated in the United States, Italy and Spain and spanned the acute and convalescent phases of COVID-19. The dataset comprised deeply sampled blood TCRbeta repertoires from subjects exposed to, actively infected with, or recovered from COVID-19. The material from the prospective study consisted of cDNA or gDNA derived from T cells, B-cell-depleted T cells, or PBMCs. A de-identified subject ID, COVID-19 status, age in years and sex were almost always included in the sample metadata. Where HLA class I and class II types were available, the types were taken from metadata supplied by the sample provider, not from assay-based typing. The samples were drawn from two sources: the first 160 participants of the ongoing ImmuneRACE study, and 1,200 or so subjects contributed by 6 global collaborators. The repertoires were made available in a free public database intended to serve as a resource for research on the immune response to SARS-CoV-2. Points the paper makes about the study in general: The quantity of clinical and demographic metadata differed by source and by participant and was supplied without curation.

Each collaborating institution followed its own protocols to collect whole blood in K2EDTA tubes. For TCRbeta analysis, collaborators shipped samples as frozen whole blood, isolated PBMCs, or DNA extracted from either of those sample types. Including the terminal cysteine and phenylalanine, the CDR3 comprises 14 residues. The retained sequence is limited to the CDR3, 42 bases, with the frame set at the first base. The V end gives up 6 bases and the J end 0 bases, leaving 8 bases in the junction not matched to a gene. Via the germline V gene (reference sequence), CDR1 is DFQATT and CDR2 SNEGSKA. TCRbeta CDR3 regions were amplified from genomic DNA by means of the immunoSEQ Assay, a bias-controlled multiplex PCR. Regarding the original processing steps: The number of nucleated cells in each sample was estimated from the amplification of reference gene primers within the assay. To quantify the absolute abundance of each unique TCRbeta CDR3 rearrangement, sequence reads were collapsed and filtered. For each sample, productive Simpson clonality was calculated as the square root of Simpson's diversity index across productive rearrangements. As stored in TCRdb, this immuneACCESS dataset retains in-frame rearrangements with V and J assigned. A fraction of the clones does not appear; measured against another copy, unresolved V genes explain less than half of the discrepancy, and the remainder lacks a known reason. D and trimming come from the DNA, and the V and J calls and clone size come from that table. For this sample the table gives approximately 100,000 clones, of which approximately 90% were detected only once. Together, the top ten hold approximately 4.9% of the sample.

Turning to this clone: No antigen is known for it. Per-base quality was not reported, and no clone a single base away is much larger than it.

This clonotype originated in an older man with acute or convalescent COVID-19. The sequencing input was peripheral blood. The rearranged segments are TRBV20-1 and TRBJ2-7; 7 junctional bases match TRBD1. The nucleotide sequence is given as TGCAGTGCCAGTGGACAGGAGGTCTCCTACGAGCAGTACTTC. It translates to CSASGQEVSYEQYF.